The 14 T cell receptor beta chains below were found in one sample sequenced in a study of siplizumab effects on memory and regulatory T cells. The assay was immunoSEQ multiplex PCR, and TCRdb's table has in-frame clones only and misses some. The profile shows roughly 120,000 clones, roughly 94% of them singletons. The sample consisted of non-Treg CD4+ T cells sorted from blood. These receptors all come from a human donor in good health.

The V call is TRBV30, the J call TRBJ2-5, with D uncertain. Germline CDR1 GTSNPN, CDR2 SVGIG (reference sequence). Trimming took 8 bases from V and 5 from J, leaving 12 bases between them. The CDR3 length is 11 residues. The CDR3 DNA follows: TGTGCCAGATCCGGCCCTGAGACCCAGTACTTC. As protein: CARSGPETQYF.

This clone was seen just once. The J gene is TRBJ2-7, the V gene TRBV5-6; TRBD1 is a possible D gene (7 bases). The V end lost 4 bases, the J end lost 2 bases, and 16 bases lay between the germline ends. CDR3 length equals 15 residues. Germline assignment: CDR1 SGHDT and CDR2 YYEEEE. The CDR3 sequence: CASSRRQGGTYEQYF. The DNA of the CDR3 is TGTGCCAGCAGCCGTCGACAGGGAGGAACCTACGAGCAGTACTTC.

The chain recombines TRBV19 with TRBJ1-5, with D perhaps matching TRBD1 (5 bases). The CDR3 consists of 16 residues. Between the trimmed V and J ends, which lost 3 bases and 5 bases, there was a span of 17 bases. Germline lookup yields CDR1 LNHDA and CDR2 SQIVND (reference sequence). The CDR3 reads CASSIMGTEHYQPQHF. Written as DNA, the CDR3 is TGTGCCAGTAGTATTATGGGGACCGAGCATTATCAGCCCCAGCATTTT.

The V and J genes are TRBV7-3 and TRBJ2-3; TRBD2 is a possible D gene (5 bases). This CDR3 has 14 residues. Trimming shortened V by 1 base and J by 0 bases, and 5 bases separated the two germline ends. Germline V gives CDR1 SGHTA, CDR2 FQGTGA. The CDR3 sequence: CASSLSGSTDTQYF. CDR3 DNA: TGTGCCAGCAGCTTAAGCGGGAGCACAGATACGCAGTATTTT.

CDR3 in DNA: TGTGCCAGCAGCTTGCTGGGCAGCGGATCCAATCCGCGCGGCTACACCTTC. Its protein product is CASSLLGSGSNPRGYTF. The chain is built from TRBV5-6 and TRBJ1-2; D unclear. The V end lost 1 base, the J end lost 8 bases, and 24 bases lay between the germline ends. The CDR3 spans 17 residues. CDR1 SGHDT and CDR2 YYEEEE come from the germline V gene.

This chain joins TRBV30 and TRBJ1-6; D remains ambiguous. Germline V gives CDR1 GTSNPN, CDR2 SVGIG (reference sequence). Trimming cost V 5 bases and J 7 bases, with 9 bases left between them. The CDR3 runs 12 residues. This CDR3 reads CAWGRSNSPLHF. The CDR3 DNA sequence: TGTGCCTGGGGTCGTTCAAATTCACCCCTCCACTTT. The full variable domain, completed using reference TRBV30 and TRBJ1-6, is SQTIHQWPATLVQPVGSPLSLECTVEGTSNPNLYWYRQAAGRGLQLLFYSVGIGQISSEVPQNLSASRPQDRQFILSSKKLLLSDSGFYLCAWGRSNSPLHFGNGTRLTVT.

V usage is TRBV6-5 and J usage is TRBJ2-7; D gene ambiguous. The V and J ends lost 6 bases and 6 bases respectively, with 12 bases between them. The CDR3 extends over 12 amino acids. The V gene's germline CDR1 is MNHEY and CDR2 SVGAGI. As DNA, the CDR3 is TGTGCCAGCAGCCGACCCCGCGGCGAGCAGTACTTC. This gives the protein CASSRPRGEQYF.

J is TRBJ1-1 and V is TRBV12-5; D ambiguous. V was clipped by 0 bases and J by 5 bases, with 16 bases between them. Germline loops: CDR1 LGHNT, CDR2 FRNRAP. This CDR3 is 16 amino acids long. As DNA, the CDR3 is TGTGCTAGTGGTTTGGTGCCGTCCGGCCCTGGTACTGAAGCTTTCTTT. Protein: CASGLVPSGPGTEAFF.

This clone was recorded once. The rearrangement uses TRBV5-5 and TRBJ2-5, with 12 bases matching TRBD2. With 4 bases clipped from V and 5 bases from J, the junction kept 9 bases outside the gene matches. The length of the CDR3 is 16 residues. The germline V gene encodes CDR1 SGHKS and CDR2 YYEKEE (reference sequence). CDR3 loop: CASSPTSGGFVETQYF. CDR3 sequence (DNA): TGTGCCAGCAGCCCGACTAGCGGGGGTTTTGTGGAGACCCAGTACTTC.

The chain is built from TRBV2 and TRBJ1-2; the D is unclear. The CDR3 extends over 15 amino acids. Germline CDR1 SNHLY, CDR2 FYNNEI. V gave up 0 bases and J gave up 1 base, with 9 bases separating them. CDR3 residues: CASSEALGVNYGYTF. The CDR3 coding sequence is TGTGCCAGCAGTGAAGCGCTTGGGGTTAACTATGGCTACACCTTC.

The J gene is TRBJ1-1, the V gene TRBV6-1; 8 bases are a match to TRBD1. The trim removed 4 bases at V and 5 bases at J, leaving 3 bases unmatched. CDR1 and CDR2 (germline): MNHNS, SASEGT. This CDR3 has 13 residues. CDR3 protein: CASSGQGRTEAFF. CDR3 DNA: TGTGCCAGCAGTGGACAGGGGCGGACTGAAGCTTTCTTT.

The rearrangement joins TRBV7-8 to TRBJ2-2; D gene ambiguous. Per germline, CDR1 SGHVS and CDR2 FQNEAQ. Deletions cut 2 bases from V and 4 bases from J, with 8 bases between. The CDR3 contains 14 residues. This CDR3 reads CASSLRAFTGELFF. In nucleotides, the CDR3 is TGTGCCAGCAGCTTAAGGGCCTTCACCGGGGAGCTGTTTTTT.

The chain joins TRBV10-3 to TRBJ2-7; D call uncertain. In germline, CDR1 is ENHRY, CDR2 SYGVKD. CDR3 length: 15 residues. The V end lost 3 bases, the J end lost 0 bases, and 12 bases lay between the germline ends. The CDR3 sequence is CAISDSRSSSYEQYF. In DNA, the CDR3 is TGTGCCATCAGTGATAGTCGATCGAGCTCCTACGAGCAGTACTTC.

This chain uses TRBV4-1 with TRBJ1-5; no clear D. V lost 0 bases and J lost 9, with 12 bases in between. The CDR3 spans 14 residues. The germline gives CDR1 MGHRA, CDR2 YSYEKL. The CDR3 DNA follows: TGCGCCAGCAGCCAAGAAAGGAGTCTACTGCCCCAGCATTTT. Residues: CASSQERSLLPQHF.